Presented here are 31 T cell receptor beta chains from one specimen sequenced in a study of post-analysis software for immune sequencing data. Presence of unique molecular identifiers characterized the TCR beta cDNA libraries. TCRdb fed the PCR reads into MiXCR, producing one record per CDR3 protein. This sample has approximately 400,000 distinct CDR3 sequences, with approximately 33% found just once. Study-wide points: TRBV5-6, TRBV5-1 and TRBV20-1 were among roughly five TRBV segments more frequent in patients than controls.

These receptors have no known antigen. The sequenced sample consisted of blood. The source of these receptors is a girl aged 10-17 years with multiple sclerosis.

This chain connects TRBV7-9 to TRBJ1-2; no firm D call. V lost 7 bases and J lost 4, with 13 bases in between. The CDR3 has 13 amino acids. The germline V gene encodes CDR1 SEHNR and CDR2 FQNEAQ (reference sequence). CDR3: CASIRAASYGYTF. CDR3 coding DNA: TGTGCCAGCATCCGTGCAGCTAGCTATGGCTACACCTTC. The variable domain in full, completed from reference TRBV7-9 and TRBJ1-2, reads DTGVSQNPRHKITKRGQNVTFRCDPISEHNRLYWYRQTLGQGPEFLTYFQNEAQLEKSRLLSDRFSAERPKGSFSTLEIQRTEQGDSAMYLCASIRAASYGYTFGSGTRLTVV.

The rearrangement links TRBV15 to TRBJ2-5; D is possibly TRBD1 (6 bases). The assigned J gene may be wrong: the sequence end matches TRBJ2-7 better. The CDR3 consists of 12 residues. Germline lookup yields CDR1 LNHNV and CDR2 YYDKDF (reference sequence). CDR3 sequence (DNA): TGTGCCACCAGCAGAGACAGGGGCGAGCAGTACTTC. It codes for CATSRDRGEQYF.

The table lists this clonotype with a few counts. The V and J genes are TRBV12-3 or TRBV12-4 and TRBJ2-7; 11 bases are shared with TRBD1. Losses at the gene ends were 5 bases for V and 3 bases for J; bases not matched to a gene: 6. The CDR3 is 15 residues long. The CDR3 nucleotides are TGTGCCAGCAGTAAATCCGGGACAGGGGGCTACGAGCAGTACTTC. Protein: CASSKSGTGGYEQYF.

This clonotype was observed a handful of times. This chain uses TRBV10-3 with TRBJ1-4, with D possibly being TRBD1 (5 bases). V lost 10 bases and J 6 bases, leaving 21 bases between the germline ends. The germline gives CDR1 ENHRY, CDR2 SYGVKD. The CDR3 loop spans 15 amino acids. The CDR3 DNA sequence: TGTGCCACCTCCCCATGGGGGGGAGGGGATGAAAAACTGTTTTTT. Protein: CATSPWGGGDEKLFF.

V gene TRBV7-3 combines with J gene TRBJ2-1; 8 nucleotides match TRBD1. The CDR3 length is 12 residues. The germline CDR1 and CDR2 sequences are SGHTA and FQGTGA. V lost 5 bases to trimming and J lost 10 bases; unmatched junction nucleotides: 4. CDR3 region: CASSPGQGEQFF. Here the CDR3 DNA reads TGTGCCAGCAGCCCCGGACAGGGAGAGCAGTTCTTC. The variable domain in full, with the rest retrieved from reference TRBV7-3 and TRBJ2-1, is GAGVSQTPSNKVTEKGKYVELRCDPISGHTALYWYRQSLGQGPEFLIYFQGTGAADDSGLPNDRFFAVRPEGSVSTLKIQRTERGDSAVYLCASSPGQGEQFFGPGTRLTVL.

This clonotype was observed a single time. The gene calls are TRBV5-1 and TRBJ1-1; 9 bases are shared with TRBD1. The CDR3 extends over 16 amino acids. V was clipped by 5 bases and J by 5 bases; unmatched bases: 13. Per germline, CDR1 SGHRS and CDR2 YFSETQ. The CDR3 DNA reads as TGCGCCAGCAGACCTACATACAGGGGGCGGAATACTGAAGCTTTCTTT. It is translated as CASRPTYRGRNTEAFF.

This clonotype was counted only a few times. The chain links TRBV7-2 to TRBJ1-1, with D tentatively TRBD1 (6 bases). The germline V and J ends were trimmed by 5 bases and 3 bases, with 19 bases remaining between them. The CDR3 is made up of 16 amino acids. Germline V gene data show CDR1 as SGHTA and CDR2 as FQGNSA. The CDR3 DNA sequence: TGTGCCAGCAGCGCAGGGTCTCGGGGGGCGCACACTGAAGCTTTCTTT. Translating gives CASSAGSRGAHTEAFF.

The chain links TRBV20-1 to TRBJ2-5, with TRBD2 identical over 9 bases. The DNA end is more similar to TRBJ2-7, so the J call may be wrong. CDR1 DFQATT and CDR2 SNEGSKA come from the germline V gene (reference sequence). CDR3 length equals 16 residues. This CDR3 is CSARDPSSGDSYEQYF. CDR3 nucleotide sequence: TGCAGTGCTAGAGATCCGTCTAGCGGGGACTCCTACGAGCAGTACTTC.

The chain is built from TRBV7-2 and TRBJ2-3, with D unclear. The CDR3 runs 12 residues. CDR1 is SGHTA, CDR2 FQGNSA, per germline. Trimming took 2 bases from V and 5 from J, leaving 5 bases between them. CDR3 in amino acids: CASSLFVDTQYF. The CDR3 region has the DNA TGTGCCAGCAGCTTATTTGTAGATACGCAGTATTTT. The full variable domain, in which reference TRBV7-2 and TRBJ2-3 provide the parts outside the CDR3, is GAGVSQSPSNKVTEKGKDVELRCDPISGHTALYWYRQSLGQGLEFLIYFQGNSAPDKSGLPSDRFSAERTGGSVSTLTIQRTQQEDSAVYLCASSLFVDTQYFGPGTRLTVL.

The rearrangement links TRBV20-1 to TRBJ1-2, with D perhaps matching TRBD1 (5 bases). V lost 6 bases and J lost 8, with 19 bases in between. The germline V gene encodes CDR1 DFQATT and CDR2 SNEGSKA (reference sequence). This CDR3 has 13 residues. CDR3 bases: TGCAGTGCGCGGGAACAGGCTGGGCTCGGCTACACCTTC. Translated, it gives CSAREQAGLGYTF.

There are a few counts of this clonotype. The chain carries TRBV9 and TRBJ2-2; TRBD2 agrees at 8 bases. CDR3 length: 17 residues. Looked up from germline, CDR1 is SGDLS and CDR2 is YYNGEE. V shed 2 bases and J 7 bases; nucleotides not matched to a gene: 13. This chain's CDR3 is CASSVTGFAGGLGELFF. In nucleotides, the CDR3 is TGTGCCAGCAGCGTGACGGGCTTTGCGGGGGGTCTCGGGGAGCTGTTTTTT.

This clonotype showed up just a few times. V usage is TRBV6-6 and J usage is TRBJ1-6; D not resolved. Trimming took 0 bases from V and 6 from J, leaving 6 bases between them. This CDR3 contains 14 residues. CDR1 is MNHNY and CDR2 is SVGAGI in the germline V gene (reference sequence). The CDR3: CASSYSGSNSPLHF. The DNA for the CDR3 is TGTGCCAGCAGTTACTCCGGCAGTAATTCACCCCTCCACTTT.

The chain has TRBV7-3 and TRBJ2-4; TRBD2 is a possible D gene (6 bases). Germline loops: CDR1 SGHTA, CDR2 FQGTGA. The CDR3 is 19 amino acids. Trimming pared 4 bases from V and 0 bases from J, leaving 22 bases between. The CDR3 DNA sequence: TGTGCCAGCAGCTCCCCCGGGCTAACGGGGGACTTAGCCAAAAACATTCAGTACTTC. This gives the protein CASSSPGLTGDLAKNIQYF. Together with reference TRBV7-3 and TRBJ2-4, the CDR3 gives the full variable domain: GAGVSQTPSNKVTEKGKYVELRCDPISGHTALYWYRQSLGQGPEFLIYFQGTGAADDSGLPNDRFFAVRPEGSVSTLKIQRTERGDSAVYLCASSSPGLTGDLAKNIQYFGAGTRLSVL.

V is TRBV10-3 and J is TRBJ2-7, with TRBD1 identical over 9 bases. Germline V gene data show CDR1 as ENHRY and CDR2 as SYGVKD. V lost 1 base, J lost 2 bases, and 6 bases stayed unmatched. This CDR3 has 16 residues. CDR3: CAISEWYGTGPYEQYF. The CDR3 DNA reads as TGTGCCATCAGTGAGTGGTACGGGACAGGGCCCTACGAGCAGTACTTC.

This clonotype was observed once. The V and J genes are TRBV7-2 and TRBJ2-5; no firm D call. This CDR3 contains 14 residues. Trimming stripped 2 bases from V and 3 bases from J, with 10 bases between. Looked up from germline, CDR1 is SGHTA and CDR2 is FQGNSA. The CDR3 DNA sequence: TGTGCCAGCAGCTTAAGACGGTCCGAAGAGACCCAGTACTTC. It translates to CASSLRRSEETQYF.

The chain uses TRBV20-1 and TRBJ2-1; possible D gene TRBD2, 6 bases. Germline CDR1 DFQATT, CDR2 SNEGSKA (reference sequence). This CDR3 is 11 amino acids long. Deletions cut 5 bases from V and 9 bases from J, with 11 bases between. Here the CDR3 DNA reads TGCAGTGCTCGACTAGTCAGTGAGCAGTTCTTC. Its protein is CSARLVSEQFF.

Only a few counts were recorded for this clonotype. The chain recombines TRBV6-1 with TRBJ2-7; D is ambiguous. Trimming took 2 bases from V and 0 from J, leaving 8 bases between them. Germline V CDR1 and CDR2: MNHNS, SASEGT. The CDR3 length is 14 residues. CDR3 region: CASSELGNSYEQYF. The CDR3 DNA follows: TGTGCCAGCAGTGAACTGGGGAACTCCTACGAGCAGTACTTC.

The chain uses TRBV5-1 and TRBJ2-1, with D possibly being TRBD1 (6 bases). This CDR3 spans 15 amino acids. The V end was cut by 4 bases, the J end by 10 bases, with 21 bases between. Germline-derived CDR1 and CDR2 are SGHRS and YFSETQ. The DNA for the CDR3 is TGCGCCAGCAGCGTACTCCGGGGACAAGGCAGCGAGCAGTTCTTC. Its protein is CASSVLRGQGSEQFF.

This clonotype was counted between two and nine times. J is TRBJ2-1 and V is TRBV4-2; the match to TRBD2 covers 11 bases. The CDR3 has 18 amino acids. The germline V gene encodes CDR1 LGHNA and CDR2 YNFKEQ. Trimming took 1 base from V and 6 from J; bases not matched to a gene: 11. The CDR3, as DNA: TGTGCCAGCAGCCAAGTTAAAACTAGCGGGGGAAGTGGCAATGAGCAGTTCTTC. As protein: CASSQVKTSGGSGNEQFF.

This clonotype was found once. The V call is TRBV19, the J call TRBJ1-2; the D gene is possibly TRBD1 (6 bases). From germline, CDR1 is LNHDA and CDR2 SQIVND (reference sequence). The CDR3 consists of 16 residues. V shed 7 bases and J shed 3 bases, with 21 bases lying between them. The chain's CDR3 is CASNLWSGPGDYGYTF. CDR3 in DNA: TGTGCCAGTAACCTATGGAGCGGGCCAGGGGACTATGGCTACACCTTC.

The V gene is TRBV3-1, the J gene TRBJ2-3; maybe TRBD2 (6 bases). Trimming removed 5 bases at V and 6 bases at J, with 12 bases between. Germline values: CDR1 LGHDT, CDR2 YNNKEL (reference sequence). This CDR3 has 13 amino acids. The CDR3 here is CASSNRRGDTQYF. CDR3 coding DNA: TGTGCCAGCAGCAACCGCCGGGGGGATACGCAGTATTTT.

CDR3 DNA sequence: TGCGCCAGCACCTCAGGACAGCCGACCTACGAGCAGTACTTC. Residues: CASTSGQPTYEQYF. The gene calls are TRBV5-1 and TRBJ2-7; TRBD1 is a possible D gene (6 bases). Per the germline V gene, CDR1 is SGHRS and CDR2 is YFSETQ. There are 14 residues in the CDR3. V was shortened by 6 bases and J by 2 bases, with 15 bases between the two germline ends. Variable domain in full (rest from reference TRBV5-1 and TRBJ2-7): KAGVTQTPRYLIKTRGQQVTLSCSPISGHRSVSWYQQTPGQGLQFLFEYFSETQRNKGNFPGRFSGRQFSNSRSEMNVSTLELGDSALYLCASTSGQPTYEQYFGPGTRLTVT.

This clonotype was observed a few times. CDR3 sequence (DNA): TGCGCCAGCAGCTACCGGAAGCGCAATTCACCCCTCCACTTT. This translates into CASSYRKRNSPLHF. The chain couples TRBV5-1 to TRBJ1-6; D not certain. V gave up 3 bases and J gave up 7 bases, with 11 bases separating them. Germline V gene data show CDR1 as SGHRS and CDR2 as YFSETQ. The CDR3 covers 14 residues.

This clonotype was counted a few times. This chain joins TRBV4-1 and TRBJ2-3; 8 bases are a match to TRBD2. The trim removed 1 base at V and 5 bases at J, leaving 8 bases unmatched. The CDR3 is made up of 16 amino acids. Germline CDR1 MGHRA, CDR2 YSYEKL. The DNA of the CDR3 is TGCGCCAGCAGCCAAGGCTGGCGGGGGGTGGGAGATACGCAGTATTTT. This gives the protein CASSQGWRGVGDTQYF.

This clonotype occurred a few times. The CDR3 reads CASSALTGFYGYTF. CDR3 nucleotides: TGTGCCAGCAGCGCCCTGACAGGGTTTTATGGCTACACCTTC. The chain employs TRBV9 and TRBJ1-2, with 7 bases aligning to TRBD1. The CDR3 is made up of 14 amino acids. Germline values: CDR1 SGDLS, CDR2 YYNGEE. The junction had 7 bases not matched to a gene; V was cut back by 3 bases and J by 5 bases.

The chain couples TRBV5-1 to TRBJ1-1, with D possibly TRBD1 on 5 matching bases. Germline-derived CDR1 and CDR2 are SGHRS and YFSETQ. The ends were cut back, 0 bases at V and 4 bases at J, with 22 bases in the middle. This CDR3 comprises 18 residues. In DNA form, the CDR3 reads TGCGCCAGCAGCTTGGCCGGGACCGCAGGTGGAGTGGGCACTGAAGCTTTCTTT. Translated, it gives CASSLAGTAGGVGTEAFF.

This clonotype was counted a few times. The rearrangement uses TRBV12-3 or TRBV12-4 and TRBJ1-2, with D tentatively TRBD1 (6 bases). The CDR3 is 16 residues long. V was clipped by 5 bases and J by 0 bases, with 16 bases between them. CDR3 DNA sequence: TGTGCCAGCAGTCCCGGACAGTCTTCAACTAACTATGGCTACACCTTC. Amino acid sequence: CASSPGQSSTNYGYTF.

J is TRBJ2-7 and V is TRBV20-1, with D unclear. CDR3 length: 13 residues. V gave up 2 bases and J gave up 3 bases, with 11 bases separating them. Germline lookup yields CDR1 DFQATT and CDR2 SNEGSKA (reference sequence). The CDR3 protein is CSARPQRDYEQYF. The CDR3, as DNA: TGCAGTGCTAGACCCCAAAGGGACTACGAGCAGTACTTC.

The V call is TRBV20-1, the J call TRBJ2-4, with 12 nucleotides matching TRBD2. This CDR3 has 19 amino acids. Trimming removed 0 bases from V and 4 bases from J; junction bases left unmatched: 13. CDR1 DFQATT and CDR2 SNEGSKA come from the germline V gene (reference sequence). The CDR3 DNA sequence: TGCAGTGCTAGAGATACCCCGACTCTAGCGGGGGGGATTAAAAACATTCAGTACTTC. Translated, it gives CSARDTPTLAGGIKNIQYF.

The chain carries TRBV7-9 and TRBJ2-7, with a possible D match to TRBD1 (5 bases). The V gene lost 3 bases and the J gene lost 0 bases, with 9 bases spanning the gap. CDR1 and CDR2 (germline): SEHNR, FQNEAQ (reference sequence). The CDR3 covers 14 residues. CDR3 region: CASSFDDSSYEQYF. The CDR3 DNA follows: TGTGCCAGCAGCTTTGATGACAGCTCCTACGAGCAGTACTTC.

V usage is TRBV20-1 and J usage is TRBJ1-4, with no clear D. The CDR3 spans 13 residues. Germline loops: CDR1 DFQATT, CDR2 SNEGSKA (reference sequence). V was shortened by 6 bases and J by 0 bases, with 8 bases between the two germline ends. CDR3 sequence reads: CSATDSTNEKLFF. In DNA, the CDR3 is TGCAGTGCCACGGACTCAACTAATGAAAAACTGTTTTTT.